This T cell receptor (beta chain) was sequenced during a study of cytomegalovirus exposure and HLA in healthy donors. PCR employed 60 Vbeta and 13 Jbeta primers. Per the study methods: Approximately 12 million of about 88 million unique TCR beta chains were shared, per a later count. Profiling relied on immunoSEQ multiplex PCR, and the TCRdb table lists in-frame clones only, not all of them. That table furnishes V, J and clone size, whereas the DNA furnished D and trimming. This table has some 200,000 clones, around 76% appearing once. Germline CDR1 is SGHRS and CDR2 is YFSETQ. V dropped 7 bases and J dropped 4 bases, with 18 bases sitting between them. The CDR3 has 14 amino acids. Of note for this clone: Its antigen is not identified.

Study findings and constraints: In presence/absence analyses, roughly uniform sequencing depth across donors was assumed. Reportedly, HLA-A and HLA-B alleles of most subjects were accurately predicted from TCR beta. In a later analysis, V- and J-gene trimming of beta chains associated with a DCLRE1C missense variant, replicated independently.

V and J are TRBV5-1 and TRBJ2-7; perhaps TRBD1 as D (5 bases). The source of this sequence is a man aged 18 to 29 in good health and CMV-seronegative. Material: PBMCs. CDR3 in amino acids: CASGPTGVSYEQYF. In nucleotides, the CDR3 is TGCGCCAGCGGCCCTACAGGAGTTAGTTACGAGCAGTACTTC.